A single T cell receptor beta chain is shown here with its context. This clone's antigen is unknown. The sample holds no much larger clone one base away, and base qualities are not on file. This record comes from a study of cytomegalovirus exposure and HLA in healthy donors listed by TCRdb under 2017. Background on the whole study: According to a later analysis, the roughly 130 validation repertoires were produced on the same platform as the roughly 720 repertoires of the first cohort. The study aimed to test whether signatures of past pathogen exposure could be identified by cataloging public T cell receptors. Besides the first cohort of approximately 670 subjects, a separate validation cohort made up of roughly 130 different subjects was used. The study combined high-throughput TCR immunosequencing, statistical association of individual TCRs with disease status, and machine learning to predict cytomegalovirus infection status.

What the work shows at the level of the full study, not this receptor alone: According to the authors, the approach could potentially be generalized to other disease states and immunological phenotypes. The study gave a list of about 170 TCR beta chains associated with cytomegalovirus. A few of the identified cytomegalovirus-associated TCR beta chains were confirmed in vitro to be specific for cytomegalovirus antigens. Most TCR sequences were seen in very few donors, while some public TCRs were found in many individuals. Of the cluster scores, approximately 94% were above 0 in a later analysis, which found that TCRs clustered in the first cohort also tended to co-occur in the 120 validation repertoires. A later analysis had no HLA typing for the validation cohort, so co-occurrence there was scored across all 110 or so repertoires. The classifier was reported to diagnose cytomegalovirus status with high specificity and sensitivity in both the original and validation cohorts.

Donors formed part of the validation cohort, which comprised over a hundred subjects and was distinct from the first cohort of roughly 600 subjects. Receptor libraries were prepared by the immunoSEQ multiplex PCR assay. The authors' pipeline ran thus. A statistical classification framework was built to diagnose cytomegalovirus status from the catalog of TCR beta chain sequences. TCRdb's version of the immuneACCESS table is confined to in-frame rearrangements and falls short of the full clone set. An unresolved V gene accounts for under half of the shortfall where checked; the remainder is of unknown origin. V and J calls and clone size are as listed in that table; D and trimming were resolved from the DNA. This sample comprises more than 140,000 clones, 85% to 90% of them detected only once. The ten largest clones capture about 3.1% of the sample. Input material: PBMCs. The TCR sequence derives from a woman under 30 in good health and CMV-seropositive.

In nucleotide form, the sequence is TGTGCCAGCAGCAGGCTCCCGGGAGCAGGATCCGAGCAGTACTTC. Its coded protein is CASSRLPGAGSEQYF. The chain couples TRBV9 to TRBJ2-7, with a weak D call of TRBD2 (6 bases match). Reading from cysteine to phenylalanine, the CDR3 counts 15 amino acids. Just CDR3 DNA is preserved here, 45 bases in frame from base 1. CDR1 and CDR2, looked up from the germline V gene, are SGDLS and YYNGEE. The germline ends are 20 bases apart after V is trimmed by 4 bases and J by 6 bases.